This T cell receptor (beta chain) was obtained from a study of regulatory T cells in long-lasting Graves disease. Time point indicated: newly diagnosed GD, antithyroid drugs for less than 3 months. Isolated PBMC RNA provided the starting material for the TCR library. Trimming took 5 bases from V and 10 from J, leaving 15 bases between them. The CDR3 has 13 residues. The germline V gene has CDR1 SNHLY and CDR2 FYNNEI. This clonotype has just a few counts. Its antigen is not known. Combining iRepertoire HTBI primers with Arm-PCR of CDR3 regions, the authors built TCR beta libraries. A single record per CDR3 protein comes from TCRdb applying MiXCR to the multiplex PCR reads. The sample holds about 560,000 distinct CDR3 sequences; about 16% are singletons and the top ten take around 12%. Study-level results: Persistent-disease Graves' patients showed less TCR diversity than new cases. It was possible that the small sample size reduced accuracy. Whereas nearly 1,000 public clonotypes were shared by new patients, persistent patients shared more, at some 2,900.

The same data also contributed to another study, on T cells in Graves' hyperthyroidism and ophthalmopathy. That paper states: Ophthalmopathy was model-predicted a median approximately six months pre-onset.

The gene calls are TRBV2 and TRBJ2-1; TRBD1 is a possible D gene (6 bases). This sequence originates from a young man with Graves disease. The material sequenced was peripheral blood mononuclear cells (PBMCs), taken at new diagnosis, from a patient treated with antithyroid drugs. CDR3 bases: TGTGCCAGCAGTCGGGAAGCAGGGGTGGAGCAGTTCTTC. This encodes CASSREAGVEQFF.